The rows below give T cell receptor beta chains drawn from one sample of a study of PD-1 blockade in classical Hodgkin lymphoma. Clones were read by immunoSEQ multiplex PCR, and TCRdb kept only the in-frame ones, dropping some. This table has roughly 70,000 clones, 70% to 80% appearing once. The input for sequencing was peripheral blood mononuclear cells (PBMCs), taken before the second cycle of nivolumab. The receptors originated from a human donor with classical Hodgkin lymphoma. CDR3s include the opening cysteine and the closing phenylalanine or tryptophan. D genes are given only for firm matches. Clone size is not always given. Where it is, it says once, few, many or a class for expanded clones.

cdr3_nt cdr3_aa j_call clone_size d_call v_call
TGCGCCAGCAGCCGGGACGGACAGGGGGCAGATGGCTACACCTTC CASSRDGQGADGYTF TRBJ1-2 - TRBD1 TRBV5-1
TGTGCCAGCAGCGTAGGATCCCCTGGACAGGGCTACAATGAGCAGTTCTTC CASSVGSPGQGYNEQFF TRBJ2-1 once TRBD1 TRBV9
TGTGCCTGGAGTGTAAGGGGAAGGAACTATGGCTACACCTTC CAWSVRGRNYGYTF TRBJ1-2 few - TRBV30
TGTGCCATCAGTGAGTCCGGCGGGGGTACAGAAGCTTTCTTT CAISESGGGTEAFF TRBJ1-1 - - TRBV10-3
TGTGCCAGCAGCTTGGACTTTTCGGCCCAAGAGACCCAGTACTTC CASSLDFSAQETQYF TRBJ2-5 - - TRBV5-5
TGCGCCAGCAGCTTGGGACCCGGCGGCTATGGCTACACCTTC CASSLGPGGYGYTF TRBJ1-2 - - TRBV5-1
TGTGCCAGCAGTCCTCCTATGACAGGGAATGAGCAGTTCTTC CASSPPMTGNEQFF TRBJ2-1 - TRBD1 TRBV28
TGCGCCAGCAGCTTGTACGGGACAGGGGTCGGTGAAAAACTGTTTTTT CASSLYGTGVGEKLFF TRBJ1-4 few TRBD1 TRBV5-1
TGTGCCAGCAGTTTGGAGACAGGGGTCGGCTACAATGAGCAGTTCTTC CASSLETGVGYNEQFF TRBJ2-1 - TRBD1 TRBV28
TGTGCCAGTAACGGCGGAATCTATAATTCACCCCTCCACTTT CASNGGIYNSPLHF TRBJ1-6 - - TRBV19
TGTGCCATCAGTACGGGGGTTTACGAGCAGTACTTC CAISTGVYEQYF TRBJ2-7 - - TRBV10-3
TGTGCCAGCAGTTTATTAGCCCGGGACAGGGCGAGGACCGGGGAGCTGTTTTTT CASSLLARDRARTGELFF TRBJ2-2 - TRBD1 TRBV27
TGTGCCAGCTCACCAGGGAACACCGGGGAGCTGTTTTTT CASSPGNTGELFF TRBJ2-2 many - TRBV18
TGTGCCAGCAGCTTAGTGGGGGATACGCAGTATTTT CASSLVGDTQYF TRBJ2-3 - - TRBV7-2
TGTGCCGTTGAGGGACAGTTGAACACTGAAGCTTTCTTT CAVEGQLNTEAFF TRBJ1-1 - TRBD1 TRBV28
TGTGCCAGCAGCGTAGACGGGTCCCCCAATCAGCCCCAGCATTTT CASSVDGSPNQPQHF TRBJ1-5 - - TRBV9
TGTGCCAGCAGTCCACTACAGGGATATGGAGAAGCTTTCTTT CASSPLQGYGEAFF TRBJ1-1 many - TRBV2
TGTGCCAGCAGCGGGGCGGGGGGCGGCGCAGATACGCAGTATTTT CASSGAGGGADTQYF TRBJ2-3 - TRBD2 TRBV5-6
TGTGCCAGCAGTGATGGGGCCCTGAACACTGAAGCTTTCTTT CASSDGALNTEAFF TRBJ1-1 - - TRBV2
TGTGCCAGCAGCCCCCAGTGGGGGATTGAAGCTTTCTTT CASSPQWGIEAFF TRBJ1-1 - - TRBV7-6
TGTGCCAGCTCACCACGGGGAGGGCCCGAGACCCAGTACTTC CASSPRGGPETQYF TRBJ2-5 - TRBD2 TRBV18
TGTGCCAGCAGTCCGGACCCATCCTACGAGCAGTACTTC CASSPDPSYEQYF TRBJ2-7 once - TRBV27
TGTGCCAGCAGCCAAGACACGGCGGAGACCCAGTACTTC CASSQDTAETQYF TRBJ2-5 few - TRBV4-2
TGTGCCAGCAGCTTAGCGGGTTTAGCCACAGATACGCAGTATTTT CASSLAGLATDTQYF TRBJ2-3 - - TRBV7-2
TGTGCCTGGAGTGAGGGAACCTATGGCTACACCTTC CAWSEGTYGYTF TRBJ1-2 few - TRBV30
TGTGCCAGCAGCTTAAGTCAGAACACTGAAGCTTTCTTT CASSLSQNTEAFF TRBJ1-1 - - TRBV7-7
TGTGCCAGTGGGGTTTCCTACAATGAGCAGTTCTTC CASGVSYNEQFF TRBJ2-1 - - TRBV6-5
TGTGCCAGCAGTTACCCGGGACTAGTTCGGGATGAGCAGTTCTTC CASSYPGLVRDEQFF TRBJ2-1 once TRBD2 TRBV6-5
TGTGCCAGCAGCGTGTATGGGTCGAACACTGAAGCTTTCTTT CASSVYGSNTEAFF TRBJ1-1 - - TRBV6-6
TGTGCCAGTAGTATAGGAGAACTGTACCAAGAGACCCAGTACTTC CASSIGELYQETQYF TRBJ2-5 once - TRBV19
TGTGCCAGCAGGACGGACAGGGCGGGTCTTTTGGGCTACACCTTC CASRTDRAGLLGYTF TRBJ1-2 - TRBD1 TRBV2